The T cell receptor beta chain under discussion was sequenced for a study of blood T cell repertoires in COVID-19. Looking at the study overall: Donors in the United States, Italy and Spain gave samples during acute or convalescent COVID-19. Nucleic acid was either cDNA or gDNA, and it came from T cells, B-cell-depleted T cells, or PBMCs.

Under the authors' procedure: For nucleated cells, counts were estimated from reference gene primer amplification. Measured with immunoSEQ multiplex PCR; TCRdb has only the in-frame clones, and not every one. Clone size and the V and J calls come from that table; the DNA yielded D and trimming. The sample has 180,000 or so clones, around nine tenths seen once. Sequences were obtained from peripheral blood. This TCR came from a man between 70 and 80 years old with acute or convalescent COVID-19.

CDR3 sequence (DNA): TGTGCCAGCAGCCCAAACAGGGAGACGGCGAACACCGGGGAGCTGTTTTTT. Its protein product is CASSPNRETANTGELFF. The rearrangement links TRBV7-3 to TRBJ2-2; TRBD1 is a possible D gene (6 bases). The V end lost 5 bases, the J end lost 0 bases, and 16 bases lay between the germline ends. The germline gives CDR1 SGHTA, CDR2 FQGTGA. The CDR3 runs to 17 residues. Full variable domain (rest looked up from reference TRBV7-3 and TRBJ2-2): GAGVSQTPSNKVTEKGKYVELRCDPISGHTALYWYRQSLGQGPEFLIYFQGTGAADDSGLPNDRFFAVRPEGSVSTLKIQRTERGDSAVYLCASSPNRETANTGELFFGEGSRLTVL.